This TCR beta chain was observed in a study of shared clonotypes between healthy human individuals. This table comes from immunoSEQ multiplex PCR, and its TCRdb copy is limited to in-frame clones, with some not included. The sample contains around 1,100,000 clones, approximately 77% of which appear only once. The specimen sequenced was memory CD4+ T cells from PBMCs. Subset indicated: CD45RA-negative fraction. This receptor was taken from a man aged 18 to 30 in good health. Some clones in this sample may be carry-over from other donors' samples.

The CDR3 sequence is CASSSVPGQGGQQYF. The CDR3 bases are TGTGCCAGCAGCTCCGTCCCGGGACAGGGCGGTCAGCAGTACTTC. This sequence joins TRBV7-3 and TRBJ2-7, with TRBD1 matching over 9 bases. The CDR3 length is 15 residues. Per the germline V gene, CDR1 is SGHTA and CDR2 is FQGTGA. The ends lost 4 bases at V and 8 bases at J; junction bases unmatched: 12.